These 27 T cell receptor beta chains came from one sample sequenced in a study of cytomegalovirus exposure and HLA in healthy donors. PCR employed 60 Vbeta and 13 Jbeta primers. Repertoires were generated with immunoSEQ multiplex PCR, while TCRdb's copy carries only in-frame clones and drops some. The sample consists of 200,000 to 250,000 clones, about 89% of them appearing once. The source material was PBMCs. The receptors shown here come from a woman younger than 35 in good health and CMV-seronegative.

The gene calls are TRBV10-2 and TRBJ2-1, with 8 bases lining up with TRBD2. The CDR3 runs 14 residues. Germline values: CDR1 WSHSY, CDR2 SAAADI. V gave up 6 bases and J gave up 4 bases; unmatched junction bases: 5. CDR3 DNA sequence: TGCGCCAGCAGGATAGCGGGATTTTACAATGAGCAGTTCTTC. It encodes CASRIAGFYNEQFF.

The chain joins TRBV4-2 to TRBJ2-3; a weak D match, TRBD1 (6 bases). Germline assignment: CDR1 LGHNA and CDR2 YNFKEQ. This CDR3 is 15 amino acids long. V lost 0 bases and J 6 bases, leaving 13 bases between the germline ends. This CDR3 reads CASSQDYNREDTQYF. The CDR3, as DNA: TGTGCCAGCAGCCAAGATTACAACAGGGAGGATACGCAGTATTTT.

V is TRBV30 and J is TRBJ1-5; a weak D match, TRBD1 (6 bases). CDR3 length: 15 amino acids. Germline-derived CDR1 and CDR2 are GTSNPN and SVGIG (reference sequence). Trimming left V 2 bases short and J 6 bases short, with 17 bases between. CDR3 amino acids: CAWSWGGARGQPQHF. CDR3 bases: TGTGCCTGGAGTTGGGGGGGGGCGCGGGGTCAGCCCCAGCATTTT.

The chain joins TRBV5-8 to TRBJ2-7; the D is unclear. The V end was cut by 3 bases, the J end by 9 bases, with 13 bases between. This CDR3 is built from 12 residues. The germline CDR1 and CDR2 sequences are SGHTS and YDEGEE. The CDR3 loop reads CASSYPAIGQYF. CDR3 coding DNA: TGTGCCAGCAGCTACCCTGCGATCGGGCAGTACTTC.

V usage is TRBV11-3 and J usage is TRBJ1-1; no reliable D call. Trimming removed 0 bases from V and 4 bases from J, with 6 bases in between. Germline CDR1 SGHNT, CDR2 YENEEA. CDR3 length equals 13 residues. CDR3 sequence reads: CASSLDRGTEAFF. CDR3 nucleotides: TGTGCCAGCAGCTTAGACAGAGGCACTGAAGCTTTCTTT. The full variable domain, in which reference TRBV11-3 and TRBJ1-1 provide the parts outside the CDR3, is EAGVVQSPRYKIIEKKQPVAFWCNPISGHNTLYWYLQNLGQGPELLIRYENEEAVDDSQLPKDRFSAERLKGVDSTLKIQPAELGDSAVYLCASSLDRGTEAFFGQGTRLTVV.

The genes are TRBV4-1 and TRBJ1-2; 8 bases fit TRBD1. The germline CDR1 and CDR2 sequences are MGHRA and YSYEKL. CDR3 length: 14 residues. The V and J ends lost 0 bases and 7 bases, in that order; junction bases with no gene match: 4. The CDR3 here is CASSQDQGAGGYTF. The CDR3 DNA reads TGCGCCAGCAGCCAAGATCAGGGGGCGGGTGGCTACACCTTC.

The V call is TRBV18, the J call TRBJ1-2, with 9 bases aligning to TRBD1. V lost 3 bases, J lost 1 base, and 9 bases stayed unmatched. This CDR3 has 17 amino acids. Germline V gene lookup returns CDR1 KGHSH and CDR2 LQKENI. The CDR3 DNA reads TGTGCCAGCTCACCGAGTCGGGACAGGGCGATTAACTATGGCTACACCTTC. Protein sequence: CASSPSRDRAINYGYTF.

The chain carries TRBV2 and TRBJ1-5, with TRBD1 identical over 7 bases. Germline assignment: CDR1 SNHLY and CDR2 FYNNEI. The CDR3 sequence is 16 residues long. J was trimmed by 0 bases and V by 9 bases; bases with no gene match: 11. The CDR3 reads CASGTGETYSNQPQHF. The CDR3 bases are TGTGCCAGTGGAACAGGGGAGACTTATAGCAATCAGCCCCAGCATTTT.

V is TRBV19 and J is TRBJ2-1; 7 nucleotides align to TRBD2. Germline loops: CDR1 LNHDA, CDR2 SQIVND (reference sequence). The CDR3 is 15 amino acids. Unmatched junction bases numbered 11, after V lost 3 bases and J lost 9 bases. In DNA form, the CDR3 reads TGTGCCAGTAGTATTCTCGCGGGAGTGGTACGTGAGCAGTTCTTC. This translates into CASSILAGVVREQFF.

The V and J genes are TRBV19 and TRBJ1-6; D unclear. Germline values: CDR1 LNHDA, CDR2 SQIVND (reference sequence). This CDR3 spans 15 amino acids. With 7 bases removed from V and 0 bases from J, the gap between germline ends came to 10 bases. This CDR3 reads CASTEQSSYNSPLHF. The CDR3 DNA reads TGTGCCAGTACCGAACAGAGCTCCTATAATTCACCCCTCCACTTT.

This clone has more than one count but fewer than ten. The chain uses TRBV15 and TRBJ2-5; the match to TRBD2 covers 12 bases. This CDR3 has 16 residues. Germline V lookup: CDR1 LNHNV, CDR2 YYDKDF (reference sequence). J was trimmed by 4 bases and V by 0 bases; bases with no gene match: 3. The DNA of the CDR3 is TGTGCCACCAGCAGAGAACCGGGACTAGCGGGAGAGACCCAGTACTTC. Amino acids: CATSREPGLAGETQYF.

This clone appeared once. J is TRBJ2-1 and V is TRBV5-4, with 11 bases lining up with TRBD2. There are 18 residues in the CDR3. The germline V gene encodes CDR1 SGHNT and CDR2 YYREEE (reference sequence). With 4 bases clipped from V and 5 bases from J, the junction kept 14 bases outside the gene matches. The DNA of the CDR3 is TGTGCCAGCAGCCTGCTAGCGGGGGGCCCCAAATTTAACAATGAGCAGTTCTTC. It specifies CASSLLAGGPKFNNEQFF.

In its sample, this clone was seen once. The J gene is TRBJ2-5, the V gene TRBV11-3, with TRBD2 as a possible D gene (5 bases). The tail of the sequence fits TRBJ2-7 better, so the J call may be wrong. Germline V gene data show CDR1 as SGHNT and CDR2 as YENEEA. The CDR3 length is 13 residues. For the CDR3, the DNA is TGTGCCAGCAGCTCTGGGAGTGTCGCCGAGCAGTACTTC. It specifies CASSSGSVAEQYF.

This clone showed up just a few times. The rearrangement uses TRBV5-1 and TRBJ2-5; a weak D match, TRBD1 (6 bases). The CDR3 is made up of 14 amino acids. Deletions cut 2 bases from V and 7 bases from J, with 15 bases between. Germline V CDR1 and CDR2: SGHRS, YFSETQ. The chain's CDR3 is CASSFEGVGGTQYF. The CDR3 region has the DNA TGCGCCAGCAGCTTTGAGGGAGTAGGGGGGACCCAGTACTTC.

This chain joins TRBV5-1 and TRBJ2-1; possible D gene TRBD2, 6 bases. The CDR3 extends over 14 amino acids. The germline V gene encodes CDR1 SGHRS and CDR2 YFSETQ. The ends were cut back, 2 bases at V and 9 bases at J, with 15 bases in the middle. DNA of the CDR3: TGCGCCAGCAGCTTTGGGACCAGCGGGTTTGAGCAGTTCTTC. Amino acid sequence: CASSFGTSGFEQFF.

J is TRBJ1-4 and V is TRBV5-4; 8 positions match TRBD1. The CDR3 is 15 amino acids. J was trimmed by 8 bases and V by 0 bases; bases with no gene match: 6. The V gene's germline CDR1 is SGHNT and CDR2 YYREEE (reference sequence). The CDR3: CASSLVSGGAEKLFF. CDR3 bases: TGTGCCAGCAGCTTGGTTTCAGGGGGCGCCGAAAAACTGTTTTTT.

The CDR3 loop reads CASQDITDTQYF. CDR3 nucleotide sequence: TGTGCCAGCCAGGACATCACAGATACGCAGTATTTT. This chain links TRBV5-5 with TRBJ2-3; weak D call: TRBD1 (5 bases). CDR1 and CDR2 from the germline V gene are SGHKS and YYEKEE (reference sequence). The ends were cut back, 7 bases at V and 2 bases at J, with 8 bases in the middle. This CDR3 region has 12 residues.

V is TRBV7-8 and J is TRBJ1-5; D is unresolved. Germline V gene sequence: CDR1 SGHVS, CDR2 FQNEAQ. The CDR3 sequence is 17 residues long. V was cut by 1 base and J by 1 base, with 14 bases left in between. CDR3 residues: CASSLVPSSRSNQPQHF. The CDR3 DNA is TGTGCCAGCAGCTTAGTGCCTTCATCGAGGAGCAATCAGCCCCAGCATTTT. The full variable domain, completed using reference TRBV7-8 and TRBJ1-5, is GAGVSQSPRYKVAKRGQDVALRCDPISGHVSLFWYQQALGQGPEFLTYFQNEAQLDKSGLPSDRFFAERPEGSVSTLKIQRTQQEDSAVYLCASSLVPSSRSNQPQHFGDGTRLSIL.

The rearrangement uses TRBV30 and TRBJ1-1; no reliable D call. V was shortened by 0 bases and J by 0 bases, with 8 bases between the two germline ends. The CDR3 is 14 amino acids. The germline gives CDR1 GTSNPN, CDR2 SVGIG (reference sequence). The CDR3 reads CAWSVGLMNTEAFF. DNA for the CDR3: TGTGCCTGGAGTGTAGGACTCATGAACACTGAAGCTTTCTTT.

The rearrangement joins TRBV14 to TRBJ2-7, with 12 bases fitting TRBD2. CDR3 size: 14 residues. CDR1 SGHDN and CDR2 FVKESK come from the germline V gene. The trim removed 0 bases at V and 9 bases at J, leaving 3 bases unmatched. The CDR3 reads CASSQDTSGRLQYF. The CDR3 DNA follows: TGTGCCAGCAGCCAAGATACTAGCGGGAGGTTGCAGTACTTC.

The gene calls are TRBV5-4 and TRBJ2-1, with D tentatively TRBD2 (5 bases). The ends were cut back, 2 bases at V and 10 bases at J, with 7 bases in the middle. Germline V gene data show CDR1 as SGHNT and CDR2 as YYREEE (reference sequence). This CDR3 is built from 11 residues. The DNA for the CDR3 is TGTGCCAGCAGCTTTGGGGAGGAGCAGTTCTTC. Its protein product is CASSFGEEQFF.

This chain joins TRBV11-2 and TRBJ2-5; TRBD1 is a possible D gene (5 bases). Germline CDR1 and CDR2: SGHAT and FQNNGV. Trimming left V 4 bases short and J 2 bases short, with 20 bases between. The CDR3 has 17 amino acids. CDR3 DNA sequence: TGTGCCAGCAGCTCCGGAAACTTCGGACAACTACAAGAGACCCAGTACTTC. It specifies CASSSGNFGQLQETQYF.

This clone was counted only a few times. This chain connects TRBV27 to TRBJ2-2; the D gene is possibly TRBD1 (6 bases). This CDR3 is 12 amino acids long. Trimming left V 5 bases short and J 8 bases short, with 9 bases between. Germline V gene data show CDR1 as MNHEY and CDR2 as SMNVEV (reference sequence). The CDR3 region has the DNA TGTGCCAGCAGTCGGACAGATGGGGAGCTGTTTTTT. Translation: CASSRTDGELFF.

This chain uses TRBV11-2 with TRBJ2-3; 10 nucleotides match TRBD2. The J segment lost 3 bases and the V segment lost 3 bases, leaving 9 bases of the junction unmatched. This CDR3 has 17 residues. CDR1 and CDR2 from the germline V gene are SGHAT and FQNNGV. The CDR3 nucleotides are TGTGCCAGCAGCTTGGGCCGAATGACTAGCGGGACAGATACGCAGTATTTT. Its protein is CASSLGRMTSGTDTQYF.

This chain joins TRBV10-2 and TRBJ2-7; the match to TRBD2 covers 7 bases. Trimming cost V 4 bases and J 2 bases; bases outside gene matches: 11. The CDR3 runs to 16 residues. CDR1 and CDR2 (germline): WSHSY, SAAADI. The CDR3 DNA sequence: TGCGCCAGCAGTGCGTCTAGCGGAGCCCTACCCTACGAGCAGTACTTC. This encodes CASSASSGALPYEQYF.

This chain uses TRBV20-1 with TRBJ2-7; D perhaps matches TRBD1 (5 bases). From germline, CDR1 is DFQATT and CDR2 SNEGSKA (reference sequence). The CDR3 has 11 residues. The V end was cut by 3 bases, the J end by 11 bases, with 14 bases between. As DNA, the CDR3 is TGCAGTGCTAGGGGCCTCCAAGGGGAGTACTTC. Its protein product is CSARGLQGEYF.

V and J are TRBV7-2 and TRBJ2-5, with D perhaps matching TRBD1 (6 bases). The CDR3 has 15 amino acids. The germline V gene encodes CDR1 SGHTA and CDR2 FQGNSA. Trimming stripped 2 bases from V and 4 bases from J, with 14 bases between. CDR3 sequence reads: CASSLQGLAAETQYF. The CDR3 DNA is TGTGCCAGCAGCTTACAGGGGCTAGCAGCAGAGACCCAGTACTTC.